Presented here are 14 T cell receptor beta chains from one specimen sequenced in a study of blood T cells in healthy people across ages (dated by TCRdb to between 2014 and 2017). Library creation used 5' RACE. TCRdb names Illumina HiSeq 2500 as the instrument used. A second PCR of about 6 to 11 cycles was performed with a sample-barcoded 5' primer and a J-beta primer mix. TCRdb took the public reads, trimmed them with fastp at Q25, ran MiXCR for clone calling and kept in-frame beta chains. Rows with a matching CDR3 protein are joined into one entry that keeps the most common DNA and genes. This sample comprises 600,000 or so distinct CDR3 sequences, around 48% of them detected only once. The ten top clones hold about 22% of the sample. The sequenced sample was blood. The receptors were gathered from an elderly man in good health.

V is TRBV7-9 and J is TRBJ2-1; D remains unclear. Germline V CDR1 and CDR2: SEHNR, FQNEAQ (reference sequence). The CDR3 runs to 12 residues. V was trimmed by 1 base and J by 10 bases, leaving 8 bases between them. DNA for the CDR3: TGTGCCAGCAGCTTAGAGGCAGCAGAGCAGTTCTTC. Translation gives CASSLEAAEQFF.

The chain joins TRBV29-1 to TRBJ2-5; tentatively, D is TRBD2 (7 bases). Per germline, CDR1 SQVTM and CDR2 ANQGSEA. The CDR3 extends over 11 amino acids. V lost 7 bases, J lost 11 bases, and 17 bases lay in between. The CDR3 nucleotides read TGCAGCGGTACGAGGGGGGGTGAGCAGTACTTC. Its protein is CSGTRGGEQYF.

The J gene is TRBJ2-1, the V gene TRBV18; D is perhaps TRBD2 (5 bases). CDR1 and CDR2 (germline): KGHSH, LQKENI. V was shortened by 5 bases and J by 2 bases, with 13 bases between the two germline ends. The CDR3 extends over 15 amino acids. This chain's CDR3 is CASSKGLAPYNEQFF. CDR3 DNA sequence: TGTGCCAGCTCAAAAGGGCTAGCCCCCTACAATGAGCAGTTCTTC.

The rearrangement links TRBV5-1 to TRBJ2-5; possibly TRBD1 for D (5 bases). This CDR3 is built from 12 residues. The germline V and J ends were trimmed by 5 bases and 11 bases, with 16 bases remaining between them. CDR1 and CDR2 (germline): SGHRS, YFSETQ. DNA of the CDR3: TGCGCCAGCAGTCCTGGGGCAAATGAGCAGTACTTC. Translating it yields CASSPGANEQYF.

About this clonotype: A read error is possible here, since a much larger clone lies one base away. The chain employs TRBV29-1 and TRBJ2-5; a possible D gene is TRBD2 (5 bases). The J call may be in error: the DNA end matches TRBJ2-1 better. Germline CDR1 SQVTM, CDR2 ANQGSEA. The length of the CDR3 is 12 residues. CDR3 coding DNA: TGCAGCGTGTCCGGGATACAAGAGACCCAGTTCTTC. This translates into CSVSGIQETQFF.

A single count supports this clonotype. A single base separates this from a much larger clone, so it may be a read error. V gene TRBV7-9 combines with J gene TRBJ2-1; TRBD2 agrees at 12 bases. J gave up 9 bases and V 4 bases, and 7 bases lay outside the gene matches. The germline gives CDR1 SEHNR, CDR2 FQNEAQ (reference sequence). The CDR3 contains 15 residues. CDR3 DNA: TGTGCCAGCAGCTGTATGACTAGCGGGGGTGGTGAGCAGTTCTTC. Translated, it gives CASSCMTSGGGEQFF.

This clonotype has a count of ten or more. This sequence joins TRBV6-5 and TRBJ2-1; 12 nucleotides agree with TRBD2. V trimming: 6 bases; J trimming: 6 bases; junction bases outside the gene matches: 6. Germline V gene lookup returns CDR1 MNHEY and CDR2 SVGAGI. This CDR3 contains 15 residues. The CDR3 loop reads CASRGLAGLINEQFF. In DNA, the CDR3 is TGTGCCAGCAGGGGACTAGCGGGCCTTATCAATGAGCAGTTCTTC.

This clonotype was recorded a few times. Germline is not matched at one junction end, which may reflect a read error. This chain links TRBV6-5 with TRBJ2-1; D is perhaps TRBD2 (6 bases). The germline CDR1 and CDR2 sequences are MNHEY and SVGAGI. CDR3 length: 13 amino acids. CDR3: CASRRDSYNGQFF. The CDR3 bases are TGTGCCAGCCGTCGGGACTCTTACAATGGGCAGTTCTTC.

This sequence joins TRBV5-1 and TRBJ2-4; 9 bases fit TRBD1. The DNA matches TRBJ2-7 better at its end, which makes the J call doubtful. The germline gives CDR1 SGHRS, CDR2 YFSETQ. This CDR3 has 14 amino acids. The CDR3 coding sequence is TGCGCCAGCAGGACCGGGACAGGGTCCTACGAGCAGTACGTC. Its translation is CASRTGTGSYEQYV.

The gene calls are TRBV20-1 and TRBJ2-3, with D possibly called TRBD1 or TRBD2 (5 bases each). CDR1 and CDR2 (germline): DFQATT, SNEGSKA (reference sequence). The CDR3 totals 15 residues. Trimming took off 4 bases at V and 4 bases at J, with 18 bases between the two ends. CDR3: CSATSAGLGADTQYF. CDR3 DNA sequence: TGCAGTGCTACCAGCGCGGGTTTAGGGGCAGATACGCAGTATTTT.

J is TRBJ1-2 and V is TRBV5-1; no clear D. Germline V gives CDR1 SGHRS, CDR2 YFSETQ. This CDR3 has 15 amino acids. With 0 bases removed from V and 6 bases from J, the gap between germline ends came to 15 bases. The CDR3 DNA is TGCGCCAGCAGCTTGGCCTATGGGGTAATGGATGGCTACACCTTC. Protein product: CASSLAYGVMDGYTF.

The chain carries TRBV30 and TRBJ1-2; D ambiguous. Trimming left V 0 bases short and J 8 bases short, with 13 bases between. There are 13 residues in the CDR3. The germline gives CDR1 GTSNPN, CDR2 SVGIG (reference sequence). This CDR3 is CAWSVRDSQGYTF. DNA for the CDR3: TGTGCCTGGAGTGTCAGAGATTCCCAAGGCTACACCTTC. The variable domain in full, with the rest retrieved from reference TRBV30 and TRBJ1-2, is SQTIHQWPATLVQPVGSPLSLECTVEGTSNPNLYWYRQAAGRGLQLLFYSVGIGQISSEVPQNLSASRPQDRQFILSSKKLLLSDSGFYLCAWSVRDSQGYTFGSGTRLTVV.

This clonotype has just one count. In nucleotides, the CDR3 is TGTGCCAGCAGAGGGACAGTGAACGGGGAGCTGTTTTTT. The encoded protein is CASRGTVNGELFF. V is TRBV12-3 or TRBV12-4 and J is TRBJ2-2; 7 positions agree with TRBD1. V dropped 6 bases and J dropped 7; count of bases not matched to a gene: 5. The CDR3 extends over 13 amino acids.

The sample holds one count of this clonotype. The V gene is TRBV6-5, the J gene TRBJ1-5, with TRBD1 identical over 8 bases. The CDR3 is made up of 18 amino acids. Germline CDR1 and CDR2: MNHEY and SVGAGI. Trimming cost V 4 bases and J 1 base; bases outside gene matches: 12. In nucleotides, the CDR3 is TGTGCCAGCAGTTCGTCAGGGGGCAGGAGTGGGAGCAATCAGCCCCAGCATTTT. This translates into CASSSSGGRSGSNQPQHF.